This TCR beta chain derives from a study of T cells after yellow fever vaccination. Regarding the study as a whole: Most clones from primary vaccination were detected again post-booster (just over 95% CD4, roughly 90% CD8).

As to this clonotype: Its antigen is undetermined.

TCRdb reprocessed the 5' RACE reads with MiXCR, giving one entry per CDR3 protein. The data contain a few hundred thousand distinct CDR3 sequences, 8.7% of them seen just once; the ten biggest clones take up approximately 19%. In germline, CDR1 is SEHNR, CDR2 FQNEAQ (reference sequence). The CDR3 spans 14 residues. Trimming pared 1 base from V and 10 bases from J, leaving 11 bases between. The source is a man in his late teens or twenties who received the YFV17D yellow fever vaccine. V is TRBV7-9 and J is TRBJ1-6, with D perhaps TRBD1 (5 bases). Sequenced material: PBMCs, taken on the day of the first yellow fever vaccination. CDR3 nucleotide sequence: TGTGCCAGCAGCTTAGTACGGGGGTACTCACCCCTCCACTTT. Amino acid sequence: CASSLVRGYSPLHF.